What follows is one T cell receptor (beta chain) and its context. Antigen unknown. Produced via immunoSEQ multiplex PCR; TCRdb's table is partial and in-frame only. In the table there are some 91,000 clones, 85% to 95% of which are singletons. This record belongs to a study of T cell responses to AZD1222 COVID-19 vaccine. The study's findings and limits: Elevations in Spike-specific TCR breadth and depth followed administration of two AZD1222 doses. Spike as a whole was targeted by vaccine-associated CD4 TCRs, dominant at 160-218 and 743-854.

With 1 base clipped from V and 12 bases from J, the junction kept 7 bases outside the gene matches. The CDR3 is made up of 14 amino acids. Germline V lookup: CDR1 LGHDT, CDR2 YNNKEL (reference sequence). The TCR was taken from an adult in good health. The source material was peripheral blood, sampled on day 0 of AZD1222 vaccination. The chain is built from TRBV3-1 (or the pseudogene TRBV3-2) and TRBJ1-4; 8 bases align to TRBD1. CDR3 loop: CASSQAQDRGQLFF. In nucleotides, the CDR3 is TGTGCCAGCAGCCAAGCCCAAGACAGGGGTCAACTGTTTTTT.